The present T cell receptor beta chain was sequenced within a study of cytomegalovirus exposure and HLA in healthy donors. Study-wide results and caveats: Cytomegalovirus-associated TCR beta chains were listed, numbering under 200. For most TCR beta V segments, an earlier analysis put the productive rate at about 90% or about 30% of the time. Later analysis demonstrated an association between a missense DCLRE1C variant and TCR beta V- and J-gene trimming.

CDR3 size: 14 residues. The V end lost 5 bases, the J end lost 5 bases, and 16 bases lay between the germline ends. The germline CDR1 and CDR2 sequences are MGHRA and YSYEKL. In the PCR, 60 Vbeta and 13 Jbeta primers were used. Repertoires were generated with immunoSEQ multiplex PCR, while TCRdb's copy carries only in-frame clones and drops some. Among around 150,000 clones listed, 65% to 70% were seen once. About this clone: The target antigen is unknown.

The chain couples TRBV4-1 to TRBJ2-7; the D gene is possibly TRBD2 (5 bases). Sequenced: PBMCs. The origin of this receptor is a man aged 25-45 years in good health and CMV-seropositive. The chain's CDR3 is CASSFGPGSHEQYF. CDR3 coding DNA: TGCGCCAGCAGCTTCGGCCCGGGGAGCCACGAGCAGTACTTC.